This note documents a single TCR beta chain sequence. Antigen: not known. Participants had chemo-refractory metastatic non-small-cell lung cancer and were treated with focal radiation plus ipilimumab CTLA-4 blockade. The data were obtained in a study of radiotherapy plus CTLA-4 blockade in lung cancer. Across the study: Patients showed objective responses in 15% to 20% of cases, and disease control was achieved by 31%.

Sequenced by immunoSEQ multiplex PCR; TCRdb stores in-frame clones only, minus some. This repertoire shows about 35,000 clones, more than 80% found once; its top ten account for about 6%. Study-level points and caveats: Blood-borne expansion of tumor-derived TCR clones followed radiotherapy plus ipilimumab.

The clonotype was recovered from a human donor with non-small cell lung cancer who had stable disease on radiotherapy plus ipilimumab. Sequencing was performed on peripheral blood, taken from a patient treated with radiotherapy plus ipilimumab.

CDR3 bases: TGCGCCAGCAGCCCCGGGCCGGGACTAGCGGGAGATTGGAAGCAGTACTTC. Translation gives CASSPGPGLAGDWKQYF. This chain links TRBV5-1 with TRBJ2-7, with TRBD2 matching 14 bases. The ends lost 4 bases at V and 8 bases at J; junction bases unmatched: 14. Germline V gene lookup returns CDR1 SGHRS and CDR2 YFSETQ. The CDR3 is 17 residues long. Using reference TRBV5-1 and TRBJ2-7 for the parts outside the CDR3, the full variable domain is KAGVTQTPRYLIKTRGQQVTLSCSPISGHRSVSWYQQTPGQGLQFLFEYFSETQRNKGNFPGRFSGRQFSNSRSEMNVSTLELGDSALYLCASSPGPGLAGDWKQYFGPGTRLTVT.